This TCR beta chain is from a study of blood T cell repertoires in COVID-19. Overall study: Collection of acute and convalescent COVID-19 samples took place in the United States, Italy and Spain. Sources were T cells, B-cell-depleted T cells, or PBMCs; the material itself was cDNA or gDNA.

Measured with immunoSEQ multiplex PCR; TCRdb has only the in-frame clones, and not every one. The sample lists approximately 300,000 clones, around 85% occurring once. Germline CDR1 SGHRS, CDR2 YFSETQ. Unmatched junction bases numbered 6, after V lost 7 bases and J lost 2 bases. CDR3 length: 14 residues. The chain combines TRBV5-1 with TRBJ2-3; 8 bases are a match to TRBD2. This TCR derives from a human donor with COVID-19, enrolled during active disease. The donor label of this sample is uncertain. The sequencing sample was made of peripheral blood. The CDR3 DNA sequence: TGCGCCAGCTGCACTAGCGGACTCACAGATACGCAGTATTTT. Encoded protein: CASCTSGLTDTQYF.